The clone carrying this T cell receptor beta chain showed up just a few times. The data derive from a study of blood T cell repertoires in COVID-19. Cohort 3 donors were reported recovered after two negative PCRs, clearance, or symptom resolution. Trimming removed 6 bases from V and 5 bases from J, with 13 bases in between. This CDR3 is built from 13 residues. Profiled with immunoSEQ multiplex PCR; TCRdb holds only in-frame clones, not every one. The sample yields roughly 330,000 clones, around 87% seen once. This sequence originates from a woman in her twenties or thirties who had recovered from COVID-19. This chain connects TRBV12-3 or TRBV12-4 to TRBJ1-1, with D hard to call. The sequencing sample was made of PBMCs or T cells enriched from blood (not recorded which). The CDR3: CASSRSTRTEAFF. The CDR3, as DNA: TGTGCCAGCAGCCGATCGACGAGGACTGAAGCTTTCTTT.